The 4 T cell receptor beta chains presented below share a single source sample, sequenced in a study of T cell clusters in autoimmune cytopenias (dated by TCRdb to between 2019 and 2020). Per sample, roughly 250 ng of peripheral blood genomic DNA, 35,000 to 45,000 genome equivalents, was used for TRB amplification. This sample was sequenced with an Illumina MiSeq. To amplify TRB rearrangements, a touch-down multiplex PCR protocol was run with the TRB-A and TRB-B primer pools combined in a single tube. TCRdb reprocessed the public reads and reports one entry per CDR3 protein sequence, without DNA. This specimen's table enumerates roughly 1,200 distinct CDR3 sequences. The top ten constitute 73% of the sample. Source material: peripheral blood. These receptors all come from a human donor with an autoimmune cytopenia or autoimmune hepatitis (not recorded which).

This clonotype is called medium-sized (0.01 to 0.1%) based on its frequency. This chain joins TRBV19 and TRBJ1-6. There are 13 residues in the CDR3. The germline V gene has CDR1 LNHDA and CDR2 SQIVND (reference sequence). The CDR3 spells CATKIGSYSPLHF.

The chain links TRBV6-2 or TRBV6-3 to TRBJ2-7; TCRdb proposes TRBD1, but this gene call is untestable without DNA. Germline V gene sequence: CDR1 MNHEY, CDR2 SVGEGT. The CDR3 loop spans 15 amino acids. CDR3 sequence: CASSAQGRGAGEQYF.

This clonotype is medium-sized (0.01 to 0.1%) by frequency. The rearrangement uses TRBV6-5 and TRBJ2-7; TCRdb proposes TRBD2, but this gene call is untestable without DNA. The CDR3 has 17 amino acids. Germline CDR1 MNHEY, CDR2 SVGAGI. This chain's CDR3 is CASSFSWLSGITYEQYF.

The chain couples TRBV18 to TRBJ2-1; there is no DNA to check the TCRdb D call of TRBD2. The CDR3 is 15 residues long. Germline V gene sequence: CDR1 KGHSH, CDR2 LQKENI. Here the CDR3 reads CASSPRTSGVDEQFF.